This T cell receptor (beta chain) was retrieved from a study of cytomegalovirus exposure and HLA in healthy donors. Germline lookup yields CDR1 MNHEY and CDR2 SVGAGI. CDR3 length: 15 amino acids. V was clipped by 2 bases and J by 4 bases, with 13 bases between them. The primer mix had 60 Vbeta and 13 Jbeta primers. Profiling relied on immunoSEQ multiplex PCR, and the TCRdb table lists in-frame clones only, not all of them. In the table there are 110,000 to 150,000 clones, roughly 9.7% of which are singletons. Overall study findings and caveats: In vitro experiments confirmed that a few CMV-associated chains were specific for CMV antigens. Sequences of the TCR beta chain were said to predict the HLA-A and HLA-B alleles of most subjects accurately. The presence/absence work took it that sequencing depth was about the same across donors. A later analysis reportedly identified an Asian-associated ancestry cluster as carrying fewer N-insertions than the roughly 670-donor mean.

This clone was observed a handful of times. Its specificity is unknown. V gene TRBV6-5 combines with J gene TRBJ2-3; TRBD2 is a possible D gene (6 bases). Material: PBMCs. This receptor was obtained from a man in his forties or fifties in good health and CMV-seronegative. CDR3 protein: CASSYGGVLSDTQYF. CDR3 in DNA: TGTGCCAGCAGTTACGGAGGGGTTTTGTCAGATACGCAGTATTTT.